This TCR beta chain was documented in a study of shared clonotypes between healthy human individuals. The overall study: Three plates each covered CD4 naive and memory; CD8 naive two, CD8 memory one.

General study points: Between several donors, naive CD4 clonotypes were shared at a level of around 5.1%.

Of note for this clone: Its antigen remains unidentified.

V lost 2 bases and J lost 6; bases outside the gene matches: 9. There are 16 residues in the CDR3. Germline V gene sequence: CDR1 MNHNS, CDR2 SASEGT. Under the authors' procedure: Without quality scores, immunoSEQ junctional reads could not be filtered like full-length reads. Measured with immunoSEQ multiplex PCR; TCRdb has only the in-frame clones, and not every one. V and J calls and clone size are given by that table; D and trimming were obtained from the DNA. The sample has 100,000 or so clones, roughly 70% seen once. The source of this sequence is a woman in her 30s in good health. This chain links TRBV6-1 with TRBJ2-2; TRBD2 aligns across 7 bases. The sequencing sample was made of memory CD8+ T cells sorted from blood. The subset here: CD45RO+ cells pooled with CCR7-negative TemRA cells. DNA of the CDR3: TGTGCCAGCAGTGAATCACCGGGAGGTGCGTCCGGGGAGCTGTTTTTT. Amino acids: CASSESPGGASGELFF.